The T cell receptor (beta chain) under discussion was sequenced for a study of blood T cell repertoires in COVID-19. This table comes from immunoSEQ multiplex PCR, and its TCRdb copy is limited to in-frame clones, with some not included. The data contain some 170,000 clones, roughly three quarters of them singletons. This CDR3 has 14 amino acids. From germline, CDR1 is LNHDA and CDR2 SQIVND (reference sequence). Trimming took 3 bases from V and 2 from J, leaving 11 bases between them. The material sequenced was peripheral blood. This chain connects TRBV19 to TRBJ2-7; no clear D. This clonotype originated in a woman aged 45-60 years with active or convalescent COVID-19. In DNA, the CDR3 is TGTGCCAGTAGTATTTCGCGGTCTACCTACGAGCAGTACTTC. Protein: CASSISRSTYEQYF.